The 21 T cell receptor beta chains listed next were all sequenced from one sample in a study of glioma-infiltrating T cells. The iRepertoire nested amplicon-rescue multiplex PCR amplified TCR alpha and beta CDR3s from RNA. MiXCR, run by TCRdb on the multiplex PCR reads, gives a single entry per CDR3 protein. Seen here are fewer than 110,000 distinct CDR3 sequences, around 30% observed once, and the top ten hold less than 55%. Sequencing input: glioma tissue, nonneoplastic brain tissue, or PBMCs (not recorded which). Receptor source: a human donor with low-grade glioma or glioblastoma, undergoing nonglioma brain surgery, or in good health (not recorded which).

This clonotype was seen only a few times. The chain has TRBV29-1 and TRBJ2-7; 10 bases line up with TRBD1. V lost 7 bases and J lost 5; bases outside the gene matches: 5. CDR3 length equals 12 residues. Germline V gives CDR1 SQVTM, CDR2 ANQGSEA. Written as DNA, the CDR3 is TGCAGCGGCCGACAGGGGGCCCACGAGCAGTACTTC. Translating gives CSGRQGAHEQYF.

This clonotype has just a few counts. The rearrangement links TRBV19 to TRBJ1-1; D is uncertain. This CDR3 has 11 residues. Germline V gene data show CDR1 as LNHDA and CDR2 as SQIVND (reference sequence). Deletions cut 1 base from V and 8 bases from J, with 5 bases between. This chain's CDR3 is CASSIGLEAFF. DNA for the CDR3: TGTGCCAGTAGTATAGGTTTGGAAGCTTTCTTT.

This clonotype was counted a few times. V is TRBV29-1 and J is TRBJ2-1; the D is unclear. Germline V gives CDR1 SQVTM, CDR2 ANQGSEA. This CDR3 is built from 12 residues. V was clipped by 5 bases and J by 1 base, with 6 bases between them. CDR3 amino acids: CSVKGSYNEQFF. For the CDR3, the DNA is TGCAGCGTTAAGGGTTCCTACAATGAGCAGTTCTTC.

This clonotype has at least ten counts. The V and J genes are TRBV28 and TRBJ2-3; 10 nucleotides line up with TRBD2. This CDR3 has 18 residues. V lost 2 bases and J lost 2; bases outside the gene matches: 10. From germline, CDR1 is MDHEN and CDR2 SYDVKM. CDR3 sequence (DNA): TGTGCCAGCAGTTTAAGGGTAGCCCTAGCGGGGGTCACAGATACGCAGTATTTT. It encodes CASSLRVALAGVTDTQYF.

The sample holds a few counts of this clonotype. The gene calls are TRBV29-1 and TRBJ1-1; TRBD1 might be the D (5 bases). From germline, CDR1 is SQVTM and CDR2 ANQGSEA. V was clipped by 7 bases and J by 0 bases, with 9 bases between them. The CDR3 has 12 residues. Here the CDR3 DNA reads TGCAGCGGGGGGGGTATGAACACTGAAGCTTTCTTT. It translates to CSGGGMNTEAFF.

Regarding this clonotype: A read error may be the cause here, since a much bigger clone is one base away. The J gene is TRBJ1-5, the V gene TRBV7-2; no firm D call. CDR1 SGHTA and CDR2 FQGNSA come from the germline V gene. The CDR3 runs to 14 residues. Trimming cost V 5 bases and J 6 bases, with 14 bases left between them. The CDR3 region is CASSQRILGQPQHF. In nucleotides, the CDR3 is TGTGCCAGCAGCCAGCGTATTCTTGGTCAGCCCCAGCATTTT.

This clonotype came up a few times. The genes are TRBV30 and TRBJ1-5; D is unresolved. V lost 2 bases and J 7 bases, leaving 12 bases between the germline ends. This CDR3 is built from 13 residues. Germline CDR1 and CDR2: GTSNPN and SVGIG (reference sequence). The chain's CDR3 is CAWSSGSGQPQHF. The CDR3 nucleotides are TGTGCCTGGAGTTCCGGGTCTGGGCAGCCCCAGCATTTT.

This chain connects TRBV6-4 to TRBJ2-2, with TRBD1 matching over 8 bases. Germline CDR1 reads MRHNA; CDR2 reads SNTAGT. V lost 2 bases and J lost 7; bases outside the gene matches: 3. The length of the CDR3 is 14 residues. The CDR3: CASSDQTGVGELFF. The CDR3 coding sequence is TGTGCCAGCAGTGACCAGACAGGGGTCGGGGAGCTGTTTTTT.

With regard to this clonotype: A much larger clone sits a single nucleotide away, making a read error possible. The chain recombines TRBV28 with TRBJ1-3; 7 nucleotides align to TRBD1. Germline V CDR1 and CDR2: MDHEN, SYDVKM. CDR3 length: 15 amino acids. CDR3 DNA sequence: TGTGCCAGCGATCGGAAGGGGGCGCTAGGAAACAGCATATATTTT. This gives the protein CASDRKGALGNSIYF.

This clonotype was seen at least ten times. The rearrangement links TRBV6-1 to TRBJ1-1; 12 positions match TRBD1. Germline lookup yields CDR1 MNHNS and CDR2 SASEGT. CDR3 length equals 16 residues. V gave up 6 bases and J gave up 5 bases; unmatched junction bases: 10. CDR3 loop: CASRPGTGGVLTEAFF. CDR3 nucleotide sequence: TGTGCCAGCAGACCCGGGACAGGGGGCGTGTTGACTGAAGCTTTCTTT.

This clonotype was counted ten times or more. The rearrangement links TRBV29-1 to TRBJ2-3; D is unclear. This CDR3 contains 11 residues. V shed 7 bases and J shed 11 bases, with 16 bases lying between them. Germline loops: CDR1 SQVTM, CDR2 ANQGSEA. The CDR3 reads CSADRATEQYF. CDR3 DNA: TGCAGCGCCGACCGGGCTACAGAGCAGTATTTT.

On this clonotype itself: A much larger clone sits a single nucleotide away, making a read error possible. J is TRBJ2-7 and V is TRBV10-3, with TRBD1 identical over 7 bases. CDR3 length: 16 amino acids. CDR1 and CDR2 (germline): ENHRY, SYGVKD. V was pared by 0 bases and J by 0 bases, with 5 bases of the junction left unmatched. CDR3: CAISESRDRSSYEQYF. CDR3 nucleotide sequence: TGTGCCATCAGTGAGTCGAGGGACAGAAGCTCCTACGAGCAGTACTTC.

This clonotype was seen many times. V is TRBV6-1 and J is TRBJ1-5; TRBD1 might be the D (6 bases). Germline CDR1 is MNHNS and CDR2 is SASEGT. V lost 5 bases to trimming and J lost 3 bases, with 17 bases between them. The CDR3 loop spans 16 amino acids. DNA for the CDR3: TGTGCCAGCAGTCGAGGGGGGGGGGCACACAATCAGCCCCAGCATTTT. This encodes CASSRGGGAHNQPQHF.

This clonotype was recorded at least ten times. The V call is TRBV2, the J call TRBJ2-3; D possibly corresponds to TRBD2 (6 bases). Trimming cost V 4 bases and J 0 bases, with 14 bases left between them. CDR3 length: 16 residues. Germline V gene lookup returns CDR1 SNHLY and CDR2 FYNNEI. CDR3 sequence reads: CASSARTGVSTDTQYF. Here the CDR3 DNA reads TGTGCCAGCAGTGCGCGGACGGGGGTGAGCACAGATACGCAGTATTTT.

V gene TRBV27 combines with J gene TRBJ2-3; D gene uncertain. The V end lost 10 bases, the J end lost 0 bases, and 11 bases lay between the germline ends. Germline CDR1 reads MNHEY; CDR2 reads SMNVEV (reference sequence). The CDR3 consists of 13 residues. The CDR3 coding sequence is TGTGCCAACGCGCCTTTAAGCACAGATACGCAGTATTTT. Its protein is CANAPLSTDTQYF.

This clonotype was seen many times. The chain is built from TRBV28 and TRBJ2-7; D is unclear. This CDR3 region has 12 residues. V lost 7 bases and J 3 bases, leaving 10 bases between the germline ends. CDR1 and CDR2 from the germline V gene are MDHEN and SYDVKM. CDR3 DNA: TGTGCCAGCACCGCCGGGCACTACGAGCAGTACTTC. This sequence encodes CASTAGHYEQYF.

In regard to this clonotype: The CDR3 carries no conserved terminal phenylalanine or tryptophan, so it likely arises from a read error. The chain uses TRBV2 and TRBJ2-2; 7 bases fit TRBD2. The junction had 9 bases not matched to a gene; V was cut back by 11 bases and J by 0 bases. The CDR3 extends over 15 amino acids. Germline CDR1 is SNHLY and CDR2 is FYNNEI. This CDR3 reads CASRREGTNTGELFS. In DNA, the CDR3 is TGTGCCTCCCGGAGGGAGGGGACGAACACCGGGGAGCTGTTTTCT.

The gene calls are TRBV20-1 and TRBJ2-3; D unclear. V gave up 3 bases and J gave up 0 bases, with 10 bases separating them. Per germline, CDR1 DFQATT and CDR2 SNEGSKA (reference sequence). The CDR3 runs 14 residues. The CDR3: CSARREASTDTQYF. The CDR3 DNA reads TGCAGTGCTAGGAGAGAAGCTAGCACAGATACGCAGTATTTT.

The chain couples TRBV6-2 or TRBV6-3 to TRBJ2-1; D is unresolved. Germline V gene data show CDR1 as MNHEY and CDR2 as SVGEGT. CDR3 size: 14 residues. The V end was cut by 4 bases, the J end by 0 bases, with 7 bases between. DNA for the CDR3: TGTGCCAGCAGTTCCTCCAGCTCCTACAATGAGCAGTTCTTC. It codes for CASSSSSSYNEQFF.

As to this clonotype: Since a much larger clone is just one base distant, this may be a read error. V gene TRBV6-1 combines with J gene TRBJ1-6, with TRBD1 identical over 10 bases. Germline CDR1 MNHNS, CDR2 SASEGT. CDR3 length: 14 residues. The V gene end was trimmed by 5 bases and the J gene end by 11 bases; junction bases not matched to a gene: 6. CDR3 sequence (DNA): TGTGCCAGCAGTCAGGGACAGGGGAGTCCACCCCTCCACTTT. This gives the protein CASSQGQGSPPLHF.

The count of this clonotype is one. The chain recombines TRBV7-9 with TRBJ1-1; possibly TRBD1 for D (5 bases). Germline V lookup: CDR1 SEHNR, CDR2 FQNEAQ (reference sequence). CDR3 length equals 14 residues. Between the trimmed V and J ends, which lost 6 bases and 0 bases, there was a span of 11 bases. The CDR3: CASRRREVNTEAFF. DNA for the CDR3: TGTGCCAGCAGGCGCAGGGAGGTGAACACTGAAGCTTTCTTT.